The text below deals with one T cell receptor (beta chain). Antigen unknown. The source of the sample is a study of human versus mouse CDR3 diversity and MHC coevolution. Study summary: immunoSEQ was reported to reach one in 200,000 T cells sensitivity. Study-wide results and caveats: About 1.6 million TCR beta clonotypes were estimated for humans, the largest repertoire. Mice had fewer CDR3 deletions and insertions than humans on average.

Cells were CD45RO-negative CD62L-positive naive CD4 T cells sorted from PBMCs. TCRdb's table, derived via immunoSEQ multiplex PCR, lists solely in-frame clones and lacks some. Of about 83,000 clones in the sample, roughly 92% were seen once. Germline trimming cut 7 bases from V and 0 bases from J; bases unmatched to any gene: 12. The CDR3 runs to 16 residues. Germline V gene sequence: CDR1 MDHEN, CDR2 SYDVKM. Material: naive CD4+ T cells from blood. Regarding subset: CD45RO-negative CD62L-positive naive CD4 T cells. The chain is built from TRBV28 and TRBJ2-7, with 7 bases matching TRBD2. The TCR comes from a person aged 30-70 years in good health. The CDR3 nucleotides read TGTGCCAGCAACTCTCCGGGAGGATCTATCTCCTACGAGCAGTACTTC. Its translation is CASNSPGGSISYEQYF.